This is a list of T cell receptor beta chains from one sample in a study of T cell changes during pregnancy in multiple sclerosis. Measured with immunoSEQ multiplex PCR; TCRdb has only the in-frame clones, and not every one. The table records 50,000 to 75,000 clones, roughly 91% of them present only once. Sequences were derived from peripheral blood, sampled after pregnancy. Receptors originate from a female donor in good health, enrolled as a control in a pregnancy study. Both conserved end residues are part of each CDR3. D genes are given only for firm matches. Size is stated for part of the rows, as once, few or many counts, or as a class when the clone is expanded.

v_gene	j_gene	abundance	d_gene	CDR3nt	CDR3aa
TRBV7-9	TRBJ2-3	NA	NA	TGTGCCAGCAGCTTAGTAAATAGCGGAAGCACAGATACGCAGTATTTT	CASSLVNSGSTDTQYF
TRBV7-9	TRBJ1-2	NA	TRBD1	TGTGCCAGCACCGTAGGTGGGACAGGGGGTAATGGCTACACCTTC	CASTVGGTGGNGYTF
TRBV5-1	TRBJ1-5	NA	NA	TGCGCCAGCAGCCCCTCTCCCGGTAATCAGCCCCAGCATTTT	CASSPSPGNQPQHF
TRBV9	TRBJ1-1	NA	NA	TGTGCCAGCAGCGGTTCTACAGGACATAGCACTGAAGCTTTCTTT	CASSGSTGHSTEAFF
TRBV19	TRBJ1-4	NA	NA	TGTGCCAGTAGTACCCGCCTACAGGGTTTAAACGAAAAACTGTTTTTT	CASSTRLQGLNEKLFF
TRBV7-9	TRBJ1-2	NA	TRBD1	TGTGCCAGCAGCCGTGTAGGGACAGACAACTATGGCTACACCTTC	CASSRVGTDNYGYTF
TRBV18	TRBJ1-5	NA	NA	TGTGCCAGCTCACCAAACTATAGCAATCAGCCCCAGCATTTT	CASSPNYSNQPQHF
TRBV7-2	TRBJ2-1	NA	NA	TGTGCCAGCAGCTTAGCTAGCAATGAGCAGTTCTTC	CASSLASNEQFF
TRBV6-5	TRBJ2-2	NA	NA	TGTGCCAGCAGTTCTCTGGCAGGCACGAACACCGGGGAGCTGTTTTTT	CASSSLAGTNTGELFF
TRBV27	TRBJ1-6	NA	TRBD1	TGTGCCAGCAGATACACCGGGACAGGCAACTCACCCCTCCACTTT	CASRYTGTGNSPLHF
TRBV19	TRBJ2-5	NA	NA	TGTGCCAGTAGTATCCGCGGGGTAAGACTGCAGACCCAGTACTTC	CASSIRGVRLQTQYF
TRBV4-3	TRBJ1-2	NA	TRBD1	TGCGCCAGCAGCAAAAAAGGACAGGGGGCCGCTAACTATGGCTACACCTTC	CASSKKGQGAANYGYTF
TRBV30	TRBJ1-6	once	NA	TGTGCCTGGAGGCCCGGGACATTCAAAAATTCACCCCTCCACTTT	CAWRPGTFKNSPLHF
TRBV19	TRBJ1-2	NA	NA	TGTGCCAGTAGTATTCAGGCAGGTGACTATGGCTACACCTTC	CASSIQAGDYGYTF
TRBV19	TRBJ2-4	NA	NA	TGTGCCAGTAGTTGGATACAGGATGGCGAAAACATTCAGTACTTC	CASSWIQDGENIQYF
TRBV5-1	TRBJ1-1	NA	NA	TGCGCCAGCAGCGAGGGCAGTTGGGACACTGAAGCTTTCTTT	CASSEGSWDTEAFF
TRBV5-1	TRBJ2-2	NA	NA	TGCGCCAGCAGCTTGTCAAACGCAGACACCGGGGAGCTGTTTTTT	CASSLSNADTGELFF
TRBV7-2	TRBJ1-5	NA	NA	TGTGCCAGCAGCTTCACAATTTATCAGCCCCAGCATTTT	CASSFTIYQPQHF
TRBV7-2	TRBJ1-1	NA	TRBD1	TGTGCCAGCACCGCTTTACAGGGGCGCACTGAAGCTTTCTTT	CASTALQGRTEAFF
TRBV2	TRBJ2-2	NA	TRBD1	TGTGCCAGCTTACAGGGGACCCGTACCGAGGAGCTGTTTTTT	CASLQGTRTEELFF
TRBV7-8	TRBJ1-4	NA	TRBD1	TGTGCCAGCAGCTTCAGGGGGGCACGAGGTGAAAAACTGTTTTTT	CASSFRGARGEKLFF
TRBV9	TRBJ2-7	NA	TRBD2	TGTGCCAGCAGCCAGGGTCAGATAGCGGGCCTATACGAGCAGTACTTC	CASSQGQIAGLYEQYF
TRBV19	TRBJ1-2	NA	TRBD1	TGTGCCAGTAGTACCAGACAGGGGAGGGATGGCTACACCTTC	CASSTRQGRDGYTF
TRBV4-3	TRBJ1-5	NA	NA	TGCGCCAGCAGCCAAGATCGGAGACAGCCCCAGCATTTT	CASSQDRRQPQHF
TRBV11-3	TRBJ2-2	NA	TRBD1	TGTGCCAGCAGCTTCGGAGTAGGACAGGTGAACACCGGGGAGCTGTTTTTT	CASSFGVGQVNTGELFF
TRBV6-5	TRBJ1-6	NA	TRBD1	TGTGCCAGCAGTTACGACAGGGGAGGAAATTCACCCCTCCACTTT	CASSYDRGGNSPLHF
TRBV7-2	TRBJ2-7	NA	TRBD1	TGTGCCAGCAGCTTAACCGGGACAGGGCGCGAGCAGTACTTC	CASSLTGTGREQYF
TRBV18	TRBJ1-2	NA	NA	TGTGCCAGCTCAACCAGGGCTAGGGATGGCTACACCTTC	CASSTRARDGYTF